This TCR beta chain was recovered during a study of blood T cells in healthy people across ages. Combining a sample-barcoded 5' primer with a J-beta primer mix, a second PCR ran for 7 to 11 cycles. TCRdb processed the 5' RACE reads anew with MiXCR; each CDR3 protein has one entry. Of about 1.6 million distinct CDR3 sequences listed, around 35% are singletons. There were healthy Caucasian individuals from Russia, aged about 6 to 100, serving as donors. From germline, CDR1 is DFQATT and CDR2 SNEGSKA (reference sequence). CDR3 size: 16 residues. V gave up 0 bases and J gave up 2 bases, with 16 bases separating them. The sample holds a few counts of this clonotype.

The receptor comes from a woman in her twenties or thirties in good health. J is TRBJ1-2 and V is TRBV20-1, with a weak D call TRBD1 (6 bases). Source material: blood. The CDR3 region is CSARESGQPINYGYTF. CDR3 bases: TGCAGTGCTAGAGAAAGCGGACAGCCAATAAACTATGGCTACACCTTC.